The following is a T cell receptor (beta chain) sequence with its context. Its antigen is unknown. These data are taken from a study of T cell clusters in autoimmune cytopenias. Overall study context: Healthy donor controls had a mean age of roughly 52 years and median age of around 59 years. Per sample, median TRB depth was approximately 48,000 reads, yielding a median about 2,500 distinct clonotypes.

The CDR3 extends over 13 amino acids. Germline values: CDR1 KGHSH, CDR2 LQKENI. TRB rearrangements were amplified by touch-down multiplex PCR with mixed TRB-A/B primers. Following a re-call of the multiplex PCR reads, TCRdb has one entry per CDR3 protein and lacks DNA. This sample's clone table lists fewer than 6,000 distinct CDR3 sequences. Study findings and constraints: Primary autoimmune cytopenia patients appeared to lack physiological T cell clusters present in healthy donors. TRB repertoire shifts in secondary cytopenia and chronic lymphocytic leukemia mostly reflected lymphoma, not autoimmunity.

TRB was amplified from 250 ng of peripheral blood genomic DNA per sample. The sample was also reused in another study, on T cell repertoires in aging, cancer and after chemotherapy.

The source is a human donor in good health. This chain uses TRBV18 with TRBJ2-7. Sequencing used peripheral blood. CDR3 in amino acids: CASSPGHGYEQYF.